This T cell receptor (beta chain) was recorded in a study of cytomegalovirus exposure and HLA in healthy donors. The table came from immunoSEQ multiplex PCR; TCRdb's copy has only in-frame clones and leaves some out. Of about 150,000 clones in the sample, approximately 90% were seen once. Trimming left V 0 bases short and J 0 bases short, with 13 bases between. Germline assignment: CDR1 SGHNT and CDR2 YYREEE (reference sequence). The length of the CDR3 is 17 residues. With respect to this clone: Its specificity is unknown.

Study-wide findings and caveats: Both high specificity and high sensitivity reportedly marked the classifier's diagnosis of cytomegalovirus status. Generally TCR sequences proved uncommon, though certain public TCRs appeared in numerous donors. A few of the chains that were CMV-associated were confirmed in vitro to be specific for CMV antigens.

The sequence came from a man between 18 and 29 years old in good health and CMV-seronegative. Sequenced material: PBMCs. V and J are TRBV5-4 and TRBJ1-3; tentatively, D is TRBD1 (6 bases). The CDR3 reads CASSLGTAESSGNTIYF. The CDR3 coding sequence is TGTGCCAGCAGCTTGGGGACAGCCGAGTCCTCTGGAAACACCATATATTTT.